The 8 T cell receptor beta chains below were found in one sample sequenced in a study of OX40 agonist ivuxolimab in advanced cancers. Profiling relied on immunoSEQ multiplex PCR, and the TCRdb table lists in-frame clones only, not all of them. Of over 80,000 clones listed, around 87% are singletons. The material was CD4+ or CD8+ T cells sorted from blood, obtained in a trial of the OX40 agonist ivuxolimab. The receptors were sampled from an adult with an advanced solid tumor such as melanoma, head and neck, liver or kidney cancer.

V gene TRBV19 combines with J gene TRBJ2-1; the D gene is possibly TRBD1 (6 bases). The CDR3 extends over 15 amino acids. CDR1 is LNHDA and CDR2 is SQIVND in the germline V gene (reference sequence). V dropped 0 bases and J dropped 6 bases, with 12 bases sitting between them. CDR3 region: CASSIDSAGANEQFF. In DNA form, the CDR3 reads TGTGCCAGTAGTATAGATTCAGCAGGGGCCAATGAGCAGTTCTTC.

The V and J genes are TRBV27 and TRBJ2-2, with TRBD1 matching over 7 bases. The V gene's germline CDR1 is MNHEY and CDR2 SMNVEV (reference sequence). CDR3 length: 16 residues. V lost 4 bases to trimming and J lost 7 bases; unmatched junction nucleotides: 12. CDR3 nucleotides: TGTGCCAGCAGTTCCGCTCGTACAGGGGCGGGCGGGGAGCTGTTTTTT. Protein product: CASSSARTGAGGELFF.

Written as DNA, the CDR3 is TGCGCCAGCAGCTTGTTCGCCGGTGGAAACACCATATATTTT. This gives the protein CASSLFAGGNTIYF. The rearrangement uses TRBV5-1 and TRBJ1-3; D unresolved. V lost 1 base and J 3 bases, leaving 8 bases between the germline ends. Germline CDR1 SGHRS, CDR2 YFSETQ. The CDR3 loop spans 14 amino acids.

The CDR3 sequence: CASSLAGGSYNEQFF. CDR3 sequence (DNA): TGTGCCAGCAGCTTAGCGGGAGGATCCTACAATGAGCAGTTCTTC. This chain connects TRBV11-3 to TRBJ2-1; 7 bases line up with TRBD2. Looked up from germline, CDR1 is SGHNT and CDR2 is YENEEA. The CDR3 length is 15 residues. V trimming: 1 base; J trimming: 1 base; junction bases outside the gene matches: 1.

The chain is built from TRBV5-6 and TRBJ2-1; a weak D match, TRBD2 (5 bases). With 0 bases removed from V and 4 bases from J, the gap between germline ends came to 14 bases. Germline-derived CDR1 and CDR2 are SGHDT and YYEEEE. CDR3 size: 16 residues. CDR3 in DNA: TGTGCCAGCAGCTTGGTGGGGAGCAACTTTTACAATGAGCAGTTCTTC. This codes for CASSLVGSNFYNEQFF.

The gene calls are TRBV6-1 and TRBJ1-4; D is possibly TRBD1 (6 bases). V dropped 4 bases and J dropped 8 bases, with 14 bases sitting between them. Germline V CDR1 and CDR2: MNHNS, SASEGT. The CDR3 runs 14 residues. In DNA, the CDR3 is TGTGCCAGCAGTGCCGGGACTAGGGGGGAAAAACTGTTTTTT. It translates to CASSAGTRGEKLFF.

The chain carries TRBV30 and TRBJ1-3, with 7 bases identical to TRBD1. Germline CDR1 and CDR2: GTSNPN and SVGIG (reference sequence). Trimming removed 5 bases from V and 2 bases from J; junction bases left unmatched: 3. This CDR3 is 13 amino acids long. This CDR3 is CAWADRAGNTIYF. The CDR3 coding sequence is TGTGCCTGGGCAGACAGGGCTGGAAACACCATATATTTT. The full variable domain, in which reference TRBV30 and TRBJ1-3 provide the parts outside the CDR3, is SQTIHQWPATLVQPVGSPLSLECTVEGTSNPNLYWYRQAAGRGLQLLFYSVGIGQISSEVPQNLSASRPQDRQFILSSKKLLLSDSGFYLCAWADRAGNTIYFGEGSWLTVV.

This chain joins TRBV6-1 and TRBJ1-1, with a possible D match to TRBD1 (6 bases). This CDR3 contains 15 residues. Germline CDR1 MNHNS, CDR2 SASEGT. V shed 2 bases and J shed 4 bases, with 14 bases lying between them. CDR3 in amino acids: CASSEFRGGGTEAFF. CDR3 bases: TGTGCCAGCAGTGAATTTAGGGGAGGGGGCACTGAAGCTTTCTTT.